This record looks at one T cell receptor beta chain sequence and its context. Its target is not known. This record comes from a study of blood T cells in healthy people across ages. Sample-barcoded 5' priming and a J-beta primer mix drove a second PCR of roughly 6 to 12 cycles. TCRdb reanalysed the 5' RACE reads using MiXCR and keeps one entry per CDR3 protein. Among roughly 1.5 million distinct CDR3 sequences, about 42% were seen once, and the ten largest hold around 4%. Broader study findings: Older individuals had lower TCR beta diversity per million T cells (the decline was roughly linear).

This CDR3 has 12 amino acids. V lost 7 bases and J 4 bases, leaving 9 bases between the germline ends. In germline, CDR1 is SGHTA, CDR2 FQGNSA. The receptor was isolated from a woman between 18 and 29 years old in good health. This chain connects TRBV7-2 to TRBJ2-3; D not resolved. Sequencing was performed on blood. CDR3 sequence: CASNSYSDTQYF. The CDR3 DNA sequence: TGTGCCAGCAACTCGTACTCAGATACGCAGTATTTT.